Listed below are T cell receptor beta chains from one sample, sequenced in a study of human T cells and chemical hapten exposure. TCRdb redid the calling of the RACE reads with MiXCR, one entry per CDR3 protein. The sample lists just over 350,000 distinct CDR3 sequences; just under 6.5% were seen once. The sample here was whole blood, taken in connection with sensitization to the hapten diphenylcyclopropenone (DPC). These receptors came from a woman aged 18-35 years with alopecia areata. Some clones in this sample may be carry-over from other donors' samples. Each CDR3 is given with its conserved first and last residue. Fields, in order: J gene, clone size, D gene, V gene, CDR3 DNA, CDR3 protein. The D gene is left open where the match is weak. Only some rows state a clone size, as once, few, many or a class for expanded clones.

j_call: TRBJ2-5
clone_size: few
d_call: TRBD2
v_call: TRBV11-2
cdr3_nt: TGTGCCAGCAGCTTCTCCCCGGGGGGCCAAGAGACCCAGTACTTC
cdr3_aa: CASSFSPGGQETQYF

j_call: TRBJ1-4
clone_size: .
d_call: TRBD1
v_call: TRBV18
cdr3_nt: TGTGCCAGCTCACCTCTCAGGGGGTCGCATGAAAAACTGTTTTTT
cdr3_aa: CASSPLRGSHEKLFF

j_call: TRBJ1-1
clone_size: .
d_call: .
v_call: TRBV3-1
cdr3_nt: TGTGCCAGCAGCCGGTACCCCGGACAAAACACTGAAGCTTTCTTT
cdr3_aa: CASSRYPGQNTEAFF

j_call: TRBJ1-6
clone_size: .
d_call: TRBD1
v_call: TRBV4-1
cdr3_nt: TGCGCCAGCAGCCAAGTGCGTCTTGGGCCGGGACAGTATAATTCACCCCTCCACTTT
cdr3_aa: CASSQVRLGPGQYNSPLHF

j_call: TRBJ2-6
clone_size: few
d_call: .
v_call: TRBV18
cdr3_nt: TGTGCCAGCTCGCTGGGGACTGGGGCCAACGTCCTGACTTTC
cdr3_aa: CASSLGTGANVLTF

j_call: TRBJ2-1
clone_size: once
d_call: .
v_call: TRBV7-9
cdr3_nt: TGTGCCAGCAGCTTAGCCGGTCGAATGTACAATGAGCAGTTCTTC
cdr3_aa: CASSLAGRMYNEQFF

j_call: TRBJ2-3
clone_size: .
d_call: TRBD1
v_call: TRBV6-6
cdr3_nt: TGTGCCAGCAGTACAACTAAAGGACAGGGGAAAACAGATACGCAGTATTTT
cdr3_aa: CASSTTKGQGKTDTQYF

j_call: TRBJ1-2
clone_size: many
d_call: TRBD1
v_call: TRBV4-2
cdr3_nt: TGTGCCAGCAGCCCAACTGACAGGGGGACGGACTATGGCTACACCTTC
cdr3_aa: CASSPTDRGTDYGYTF

j_call: TRBJ1-5
clone_size: many
d_call: TRBD1
v_call: TRBV5-1
cdr3_nt: TGCGCCAGCAGCTTGGGAAGGGGGCCCAATCAGCCCCAGCATTTT
cdr3_aa: CASSLGRGPNQPQHF

j_call: TRBJ1-3
clone_size: many
d_call: .
v_call: TRBV4-3
cdr3_nt: TGCGCCAGCAGCCAGGAGGGGACCCCTGGAAACACCATATATTTT
cdr3_aa: CASSQEGTPGNTIYF

j_call: TRBJ2-7
clone_size: .
d_call: TRBD1
v_call: TRBV29-1
cdr3_nt: TGCAGCGTGCGACAGGGGAACGGCGAGCAGTACTTC
cdr3_aa: CSVRQGNGEQYF

j_call: TRBJ2-5
clone_size: .
d_call: .
v_call: TRBV12-3/TRBV12-4
cdr3_nt: TGTGCCAGCGGGCGGGGCGAGACCCAGTACTTC
cdr3_aa: CASGRGETQYF

j_call: TRBJ1-2
clone_size: many
d_call: .
v_call: TRBV6-2/TRBV6-3
cdr3_nt: TGTGCCAGCAGTACCCAGGGAGACTATGGCTACACCTTC
cdr3_aa: CASSTQGDYGYTF

j_call: TRBJ1-5
clone_size: many
d_call: .
v_call: TRBV24-1
cdr3_nt: TGTGCCACCAGTGACACAGGGTCGCATCAGCCCCAGCATTTT
cdr3_aa: CATSDTGSHQPQHF

j_call: TRBJ1-1
clone_size: many
d_call: .
v_call: TRBV20-1
cdr3_nt: TGCAGTGCTAGAAACTCAGGGACTGTGAACACTGAAGCTTTCTTT
cdr3_aa: CSARNSGTVNTEAFF

j_call: TRBJ1-5
clone_size: few
d_call: .
v_call: TRBV12-3/TRBV12-4
cdr3_nt: TGTGCCAGCAGTTCCGACAGCTCTTGGCAGCCCCAGCATTTT
cdr3_aa: CASSSDSSWQPQHF

j_call: TRBJ1-2
clone_size: many
d_call: .
v_call: TRBV20-1
cdr3_nt: TGCAGTGCTAGAACAGGGAGCGCCTATGGCTACACCTTC
cdr3_aa: CSARTGSAYGYTF

j_call: TRBJ1-2
clone_size: .
d_call: .
v_call: TRBV10-3
cdr3_nt: TGTGCCATCCCTTCGGCCCGGGGGGCCGCATACGCTTACGGCTACACCTTC
cdr3_aa: CAIPSARGAAYAYGYTF

j_call: TRBJ2-7
clone_size: few
d_call: .
v_call: TRBV6-5
cdr3_nt: TGTGCCAGCAGTTACTCGAAGGGGTATGCCTACGAGCAGTACTTC
cdr3_aa: CASSYSKGYAYEQYF

j_call: TRBJ1-5
clone_size: .
d_call: .
v_call: TRBV7-6
cdr3_nt: TGTGCCAGCAGCCCCGGACACGGACGCAATCAGCCCCAGCATTTT
cdr3_aa: CASSPGHGRNQPQHF

j_call: TRBJ1-1
clone_size: .
d_call: TRBD1
v_call: TRBV5-6
cdr3_nt: TGTGCCAGCAGCTTGGATATCGGGACAGGGGTTTTAGGCACTGAAGCTTTCTTT
cdr3_aa: CASSLDIGTGVLGTEAFF

j_call: TRBJ2-3
clone_size: .
d_call: TRBD1
v_call: TRBV6-5
cdr3_nt: TGTGCCAGCAGTTATGACAGGGGTGTCGAGGCGCAGTATTTT
cdr3_aa: CASSYDRGVEAQYF

j_call: TRBJ1-1
clone_size: few
d_call: TRBD1
v_call: TRBV4-2
cdr3_nt: TGTGCCAGCAGCCAAGGGGGGACAGGGGGCCGGGGTGAAGCTTTCTTT
cdr3_aa: CASSQGGTGGRGEAFF

j_call: TRBJ2-3
clone_size: .
d_call: .
v_call: TRBV15
cdr3_nt: TGTGCCACCAGCAGAAATCCCACAGATACGCAGTATTTT
cdr3_aa: CATSRNPTDTQYF

j_call: TRBJ2-3
clone_size: few
d_call: .
v_call: TRBV9
cdr3_nt: TGTGCCAGCAGTGAGGCGTCAACTAGCACAGATACGCAGTATTTT
cdr3_aa: CASSEASTSTDTQYF

j_call: TRBJ1-5
clone_size: many
d_call: .
v_call: TRBV2
cdr3_nt: TGTGCCAGCAGTGCGGTGAACAGGGATCAGCCCCAGCATTTT
cdr3_aa: CASSAVNRDQPQHF

j_call: TRBJ2-7
clone_size: .
d_call: TRBD2
v_call: TRBV4-2
cdr3_nt: TGTGCCAGCAGCCTAGTGGGCGGGGGTCGCGACGAGCAGTACTTC
cdr3_aa: CASSLVGGGRDEQYF

j_call: TRBJ1-1
clone_size: many
d_call: TRBD1
v_call: TRBV20-1
cdr3_nt: TGCAGTGCTAGATTTGGGACAGGGTTGGGTACTGAAGCTTTCTTT
cdr3_aa: CSARFGTGLGTEAFF

j_call: TRBJ1-2
clone_size: .
d_call: TRBD1
v_call: TRBV20-1
cdr3_nt: TGCAGTGCTAGACTAACCGGGACAGGGGTGATGATCGGCTATGGCTACACCTTC
cdr3_aa: CSARLTGTGVMIGYGYTF

j_call: TRBJ2-3
clone_size: few
d_call: TRBD2
v_call: TRBV5-1
cdr3_nt: TGCGCCAGCAGACGGACTAGCGCGACGCAGTATTTT
cdr3_aa: CASRRTSATQYF

j_call: TRBJ2-7
clone_size: .
d_call: .
v_call: TRBV28
cdr3_nt: TGTGCCAGCAGTTCTAGGACACGGTCCGAGCAGTACTTC
cdr3_aa: CASSSRTRSEQYF

j_call: TRBJ1-1
clone_size: .
d_call: .
v_call: TRBV12-3/TRBV12-4
cdr3_nt: TGTGCCAGCACCCCACAGGGACCGAGCGGTGAAGCTTTCTTT
cdr3_aa: CASTPQGPSGEAFF

j_call: TRBJ2-4
clone_size: many
d_call: .
v_call: TRBV6-2/TRBV6-3
cdr3_nt: TGTGCCAGCAGTTCAGGGGTTCTGAGCAAAAACATTCAGTACTTC
cdr3_aa: CASSSGVLSKNIQYF

j_call: TRBJ2-3
clone_size: .
d_call: .
v_call: TRBV5-1
cdr3_nt: TGCGCCAGCAGCTACGGGGATCTGAGAACAGATACGCAGTATTTT
cdr3_aa: CASSYGDLRTDTQYF

j_call: TRBJ1-5
clone_size: few
d_call: .
v_call: TRBV28
cdr3_nt: TGTGCCAGCATGGGGGGGGCGCCTAGGAGGGGCAATCAGCCCCAGCATTTT
cdr3_aa: CASMGGAPRRGNQPQHF

j_call: TRBJ1-5
clone_size: few
d_call: .
v_call: TRBV2
cdr3_nt: TGTGCCAGCAGTGAAGTCGGGGGAGGCCAGCCCCAGCATTTT
cdr3_aa: CASSEVGGGQPQHF

j_call: TRBJ1-1
clone_size: .
d_call: .
v_call: TRBV6-6
cdr3_nt: TGTGCCAGCAGTTACTCCGAACGGGCGACTTTAGCTTTCTTT
cdr3_aa: CASSYSERATLAFF

j_call: TRBJ2-1
clone_size: .
d_call: .
v_call: TRBV6-2/TRBV6-3
cdr3_nt: TGTGCCAGCAGTGACTTCAATGAGCAGTTCTTC
cdr3_aa: CASSDFNEQFF

j_call: TRBJ1-5
clone_size: many
d_call: .
v_call: TRBV12-3/TRBV12-4
cdr3_nt: TGTGCCACCTGTATCGATAGCAATCAGCCCCAGCATTTT
cdr3_aa: CATCIDSNQPQHF

j_call: TRBJ2-5
clone_size: many
d_call: .
v_call: TRBV5-1
cdr3_nt: TGCGCCAGCAGCTTGGCCACGTTCAGGGGGGGGCAAGAGACCCAGTACTTC
cdr3_aa: CASSLATFRGGQETQYF

j_call: TRBJ2-1
clone_size: .
d_call: .
v_call: TRBV6-9
cdr3_nt: TGTGCCAGCAGTTCCCCCGGGCTTGCCTATGAGCAGTTCTTC
cdr3_aa: CASSSPGLAYEQFF

j_call: TRBJ2-3
clone_size: .
d_call: .
v_call: TRBV4-3
cdr3_nt: TGCGCCAGCAGCCGCGGGGACGGCATTGGAGCCACAGATACGCAGTATTTT
cdr3_aa: CASSRGDGIGATDTQYF

j_call: TRBJ2-3
clone_size: .
d_call: TRBD1
v_call: TRBV2
cdr3_nt: TGTGCCAGCAGTTTACTACAGGGGGCCGCCACAGATACGCAGTATTTT
cdr3_aa: CASSLLQGAATDTQYF

j_call: TRBJ2-5
clone_size: many
d_call: .
v_call: TRBV20-1
cdr3_nt: TGCAGTGCTCAGCATGAAGAGACCCAGTACTTC
cdr3_aa: CSAQHEETQYF

j_call: TRBJ1-1
clone_size: few
d_call: TRBD1
v_call: TRBV29-1
cdr3_nt: TGCAGCGTTGACCGGACAGGCGGGCTCACTGAAGCTTTCTTT
cdr3_aa: CSVDRTGGLTEAFF

j_call: TRBJ2-3
clone_size: .
d_call: TRBD2
v_call: TRBV5-1
cdr3_nt: TGCGCCAGCAGAGCCGGACTAGCGGCCGGCACAGATACGCAGTATTTT
cdr3_aa: CASRAGLAAGTDTQYF

j_call: TRBJ2-1
clone_size: .
d_call: .
v_call: TRBV5-1
cdr3_nt: TGCGCCAGCAGCTTGGAACCGGGAATAAATGAGCAGTTCTTC
cdr3_aa: CASSLEPGINEQFF

j_call: TRBJ2-5
clone_size: few
d_call: TRBD2
v_call: TRBV10-3
cdr3_nt: TGTGCCATCGCGGCTAGCGGGGGACAAGAGACCCAGTACTTC
cdr3_aa: CAIAASGGQETQYF

j_call: TRBJ1-1
clone_size: .
d_call: TRBD1
v_call: TRBV7-9
cdr3_nt: TGTGCCAGCAGCACGTTACAGGGGGCGGTGACTGAAGCTTTCTTT
cdr3_aa: CASSTLQGAVTEAFF

j_call: TRBJ1-5
clone_size: many
d_call: .
v_call: TRBV20-1
cdr3_nt: TGCAGTGCTAGTAAGGGCAATCAGCCCCAGCATTTT
cdr3_aa: CSASKGNQPQHF

j_call: TRBJ1-2
clone_size: few
d_call: TRBD1
v_call: TRBV6-2/TRBV6-3
cdr3_nt: TGTGCCAGCAGTTACCGGACAGGGGGCGCGAGATCGTATGGCTACACCTTC
cdr3_aa: CASSYRTGGARSYGYTF

j_call: TRBJ1-2
clone_size: many
d_call: .
v_call: TRBV7-8
cdr3_nt: TGTGCCAGCAGCTTAAGTACAGGACCCTATGGCTACACCTTC
cdr3_aa: CASSLSTGPYGYTF

j_call: TRBJ1-1
clone_size: many
d_call: .
v_call: TRBV4-1
cdr3_nt: TGCGCCAGCAGCCAAGGGGGGGATGGGAAGGAAGCTTTCTTT
cdr3_aa: CASSQGGDGKEAFF

j_call: TRBJ2-3
clone_size: .
d_call: .
v_call: TRBV28
cdr3_nt: TGTGCCAGCATCCCCCCCCCAGGGGGGACTGATACGCAGTATTTT
cdr3_aa: CASIPPPGGTDTQYF

j_call: TRBJ1-5
clone_size: many
d_call: .
v_call: TRBV6-1
cdr3_nt: TGTGCCAGCAGTGAATTCAGGGGACACGATCAGCCCCAGCATTTT
cdr3_aa: CASSEFRGHDQPQHF

j_call: TRBJ1-2
clone_size: .
d_call: TRBD1
v_call: TRBV6-5
cdr3_nt: TGTGCCAGCAGCCGTGGACAGGGTGGCTACACCTTC
cdr3_aa: CASSRGQGGYTF

j_call: TRBJ1-5
clone_size: few
d_call: .
v_call: TRBV3-1
cdr3_nt: TGTGCCAGCAGCCAAGCATTCAACCAGCCCCAGCATTTT
cdr3_aa: CASSQAFNQPQHF

j_call: TRBJ2-3
clone_size: few
d_call: .
v_call: TRBV4-2
cdr3_nt: TGTGCCAGCAGCCAAGATCCGGAAGATACGCAGTATTTT
cdr3_aa: CASSQDPEDTQYF

j_call: TRBJ1-1
clone_size: .
d_call: .
v_call: TRBV6-1
cdr3_nt: TGTGCCAGCAGTGAAGGCTCGTGGGGACCGTTTATCCGGAACACTGAAGCTTTCTTT
cdr3_aa: CASSEGSWGPFIRNTEAFF

j_call: TRBJ2-3
clone_size: .
d_call: .
v_call: TRBV6-6
cdr3_nt: TGTGCCAGCAGTTATCTCTCCACAGATACGCAGTATTTT
cdr3_aa: CASSYLSTDTQYF